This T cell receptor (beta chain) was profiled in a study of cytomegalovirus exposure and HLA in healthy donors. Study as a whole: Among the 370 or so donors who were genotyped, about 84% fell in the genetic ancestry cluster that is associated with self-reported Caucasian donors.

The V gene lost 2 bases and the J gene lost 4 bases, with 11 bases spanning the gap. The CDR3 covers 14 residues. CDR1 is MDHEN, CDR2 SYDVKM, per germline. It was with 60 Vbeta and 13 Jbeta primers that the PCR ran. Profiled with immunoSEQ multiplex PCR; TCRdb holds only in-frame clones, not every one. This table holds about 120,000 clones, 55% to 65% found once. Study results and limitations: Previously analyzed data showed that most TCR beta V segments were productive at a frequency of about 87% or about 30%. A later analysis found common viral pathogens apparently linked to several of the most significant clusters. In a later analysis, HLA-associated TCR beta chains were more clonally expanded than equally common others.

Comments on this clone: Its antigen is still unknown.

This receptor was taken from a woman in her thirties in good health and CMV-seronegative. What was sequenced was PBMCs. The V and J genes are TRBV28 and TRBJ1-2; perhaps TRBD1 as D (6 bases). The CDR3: CASSLTDSVYGYTF. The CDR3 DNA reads TGTGCCAGCAGTTTAACGGACAGCGTCTATGGCTACACCTTC.